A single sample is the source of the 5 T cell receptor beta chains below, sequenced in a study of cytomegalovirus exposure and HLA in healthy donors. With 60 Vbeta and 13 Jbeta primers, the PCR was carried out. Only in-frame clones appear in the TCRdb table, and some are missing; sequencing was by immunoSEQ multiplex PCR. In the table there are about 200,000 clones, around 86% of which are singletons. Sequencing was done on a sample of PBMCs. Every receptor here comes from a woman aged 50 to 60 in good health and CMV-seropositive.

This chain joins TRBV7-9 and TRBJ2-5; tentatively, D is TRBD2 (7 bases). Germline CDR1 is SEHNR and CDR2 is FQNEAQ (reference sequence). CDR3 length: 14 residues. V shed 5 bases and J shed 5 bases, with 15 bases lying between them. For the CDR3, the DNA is TGTGCCAGCAGCCCCGGGACTACAGGGGAGACCCAGTACTTC. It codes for CASSPGTTGETQYF.

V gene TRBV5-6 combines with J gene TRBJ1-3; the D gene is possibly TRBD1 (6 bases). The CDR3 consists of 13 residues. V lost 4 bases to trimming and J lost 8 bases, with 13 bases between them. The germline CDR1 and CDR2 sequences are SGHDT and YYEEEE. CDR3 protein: CASSKGHFDTIYF. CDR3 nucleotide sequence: TGTGCCAGCAGCAAGGGACATTTTGACACCATATATTTT.

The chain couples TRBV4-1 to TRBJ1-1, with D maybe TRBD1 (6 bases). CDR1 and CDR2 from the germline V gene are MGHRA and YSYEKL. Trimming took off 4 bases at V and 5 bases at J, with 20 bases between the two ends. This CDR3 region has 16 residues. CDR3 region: CASSPTGGAEETEAFF. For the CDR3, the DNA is TGCGCCAGCAGCCCTACGGGGGGGGCTGAGGAAACTGAAGCTTTCTTT.

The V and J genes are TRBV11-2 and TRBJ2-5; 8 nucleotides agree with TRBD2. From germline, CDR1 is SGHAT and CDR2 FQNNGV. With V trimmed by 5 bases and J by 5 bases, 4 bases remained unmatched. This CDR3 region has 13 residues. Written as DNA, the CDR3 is TGTGCCAGCAGCCCGGGACTAGTGGAGACCCAGTACTTC. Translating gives CASSPGLVETQYF. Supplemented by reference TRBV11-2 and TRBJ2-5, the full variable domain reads EAGVAQSPRYKIIEKRQSVAFWCNPISGHATLYWYQQILGQGPKLLIQFQNNGVVDDSQLPKDRFSAERLKGVDSTLKIQPAKLEDSAVYLCASSPGLVETQYFGPGTRLLVL.

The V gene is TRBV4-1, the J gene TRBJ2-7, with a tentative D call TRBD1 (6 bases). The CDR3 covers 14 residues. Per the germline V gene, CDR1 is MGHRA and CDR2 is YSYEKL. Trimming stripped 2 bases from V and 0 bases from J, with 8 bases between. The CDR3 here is CASSQFRGSYEQYF. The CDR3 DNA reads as TGCGCCAGCAGCCAATTCAGGGGCTCCTACGAGCAGTACTTC.